The present entry profiles one T cell receptor beta chain with its context. This clone occurred a few times. The target of this receptor is not known. Within one base of it there is no much larger clone, and no base qualities were kept. These data belong to a study of OX40 agonist ivuxolimab in advanced cancers. About the full investigation: The costimulatory receptor OX40 (CD134) was targeted by ivuxolimab, a fully human IgG2 agonistic monoclonal antibody. Intravenous ivuxolimab was administered to patients every 2 weeks at six dose levels: 0.01, 0.1, 0.3, 1.5, 3 and 10 mg/kg. Of the approximately 50 patients in dose escalation, about 20 had hepatocellular carcinoma, some 15 had melanoma, 9 had renal cell carcinoma and 9 had head and neck cancer. In the dose-escalation cohort, around four fifths of patients were male, and the mean age was approximately 55 years, with a range of about 20 to 79. Patients were allowed to have had prior anti-PD-1, anti-PD-L1 or anti-CTLA-4 therapy, and 30% to 40% of the dose-escalation patients had previously received checkpoint inhibitors. Partial responses occurred in three dose-escalation patients: two with cutaneous melanoma and one with hepatocellular carcinoma. The purpose of peripheral TCRbeta sequencing was to test whether ivuxolimab changed TCR sequence diversity and led to clonal T-cell expansion. The paper describes the monotherapy dose-escalation part (N ≈ 52 patients) of the phase I trial of ivuxolimab.

Patients with a history of autoimmune disease or receiving systemic immunosuppression were excluded from the trial. In every dose cohort, peripheral blood was drawn for TCR sequencing at baseline, cycle 4 day 1, and cycle 7 day 1. The samples were drawn from a first-in-human, open-label, multicenter phase I dose-escalation trial of ivuxolimab. Adults with locally advanced or metastatic melanoma, renal cell carcinoma, hepatocellular carcinoma or head and neck squamous cell carcinoma were enrolled in the trial. Before TCR sequencing, CD4+ and CD8+ T cells were separately sorted from peripheral blood. Paper-wide results and their limitations: Low levels of normalized T-cell clonal expansion were also seen in some patients who did not respond. Which antigens the clonally expanded peripheral T cells were specific for was not determined. In partial responders in the 0.1-3.0 mg/kg groups, normalized peripheral clonal expansion was found to be among the lowest, especially among CD8+ T cells. At doses of 0.1 to 3.0 mg/kg, clonal expansion of both CD4+ and CD8+ T cells in blood was seen between baseline and week 6. After ivuxolimab, more expanded clones were found on average in CD8+ T cells than in CD4+ T cells.

Genomic DNA was extracted from sorted cells for sequencing of the TCRbeta CDR3 region. TCRbeta CDR3 regions were sequenced using the immunoSEQ Assay. Imported from immuneACCESS, the table was reduced by TCRdb to in-frame sequences with V and J called. These copies leave out some clones; in studies compared against another copy, an unresolved V gene accounts for under half, and the cause of the remainder is not known. For this sample the table gives approximately 60,000 clones, of which 80% to 85% were detected only once. Just under 5% of the sample lies in the top ten. Measured from the cysteine to the phenylalanine, the CDR3 is 16 residues long. The retained sequence is limited to the CDR3, 48 bases, with the frame set at the first base. The V end gives up 8 bases and the J end 6 bases, leaving 9 bases in the junction not matched to a gene. CDR1 and CDR2 were assigned from the germline V gene as MDHEN and SYDVKM.

This TCR was recovered from an adult with an advanced solid tumor such as melanoma, head and neck, liver or kidney cancer. The sequence links TRBV28 to TRBJ2-1; 14 nucleotides in the junction match TRBD2. The sequencing here drew on CD4+ or CD8+ T cells sorted from blood, taken in a trial of the OX40 agonist ivuxolimab. The sequence in DNA is TGTGCCAGCTTCCCTGAGACTAGCGGGGGGGTCAATGAGCAGTTCTTC. Its translation reads: CASFPETSGGVNEQFF.